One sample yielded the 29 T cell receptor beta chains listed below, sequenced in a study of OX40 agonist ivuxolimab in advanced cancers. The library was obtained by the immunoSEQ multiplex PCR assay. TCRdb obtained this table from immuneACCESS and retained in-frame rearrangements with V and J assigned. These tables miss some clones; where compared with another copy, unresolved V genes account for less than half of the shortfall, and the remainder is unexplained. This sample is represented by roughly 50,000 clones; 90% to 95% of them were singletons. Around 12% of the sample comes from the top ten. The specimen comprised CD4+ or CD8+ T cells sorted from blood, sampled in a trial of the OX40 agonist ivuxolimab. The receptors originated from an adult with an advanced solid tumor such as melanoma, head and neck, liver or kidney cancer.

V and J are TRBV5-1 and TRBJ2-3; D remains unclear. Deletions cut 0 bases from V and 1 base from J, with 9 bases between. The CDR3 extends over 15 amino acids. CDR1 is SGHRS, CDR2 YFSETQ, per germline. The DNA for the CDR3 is TGCGCCAGCAGCTTGGGCAACCATCGCACAGATACGCAGTATTTT. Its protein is CASSLGNHRTDTQYF.

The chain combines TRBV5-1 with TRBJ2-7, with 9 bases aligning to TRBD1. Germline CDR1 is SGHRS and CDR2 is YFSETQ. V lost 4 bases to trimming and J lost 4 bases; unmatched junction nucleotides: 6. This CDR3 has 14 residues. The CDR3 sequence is CASSRTGAEYEQYF. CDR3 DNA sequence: TGCGCCAGCAGCCGGACAGGGGCGGAATACGAGCAGTACTTC.

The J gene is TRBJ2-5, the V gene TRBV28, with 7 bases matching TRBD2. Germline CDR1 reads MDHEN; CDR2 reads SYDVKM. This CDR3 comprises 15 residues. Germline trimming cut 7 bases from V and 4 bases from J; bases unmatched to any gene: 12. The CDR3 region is CASTSLTGGSETQYF. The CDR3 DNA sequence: TGTGCCAGCACCTCACTCACGGGGGGATCAGAGACCCAGTACTTC.

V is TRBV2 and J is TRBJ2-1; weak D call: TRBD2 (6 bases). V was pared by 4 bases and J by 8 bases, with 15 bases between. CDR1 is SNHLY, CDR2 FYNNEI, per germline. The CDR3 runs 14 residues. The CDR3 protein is CASSGGLEGYEQFF. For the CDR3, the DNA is TGTGCCAGCAGTGGGGGGTTGGAGGGCTATGAGCAGTTCTTC.

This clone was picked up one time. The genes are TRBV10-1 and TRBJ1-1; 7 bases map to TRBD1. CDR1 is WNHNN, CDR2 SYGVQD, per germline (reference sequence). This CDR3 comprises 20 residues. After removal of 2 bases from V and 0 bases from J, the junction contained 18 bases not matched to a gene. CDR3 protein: CASSEPPGQREYFLNTEAFF. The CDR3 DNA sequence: TGCGCCAGCAGTGAGCCGCCGGGACAGAGGGAATATTTCCTGAACACTGAAGCTTTCTTT.

The CDR3 DNA follows: TGTGCCAGTAGCTTCCTTGGACCCTCTGGAAACACCATATATTTT. It specifies CASSFLGPSGNTIYF. This chain connects TRBV19 to TRBJ1-3; no clear D gene. The CDR3 has 15 amino acids. Germline V lookup: CDR1 LNHDA, CDR2 SQIVND (reference sequence). The germline V and J ends were trimmed by 6 bases and 0 bases, with 12 bases remaining between them.

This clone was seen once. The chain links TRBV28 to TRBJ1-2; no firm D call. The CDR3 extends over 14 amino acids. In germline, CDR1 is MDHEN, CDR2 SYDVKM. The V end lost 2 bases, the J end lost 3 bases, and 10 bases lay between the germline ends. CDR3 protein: CASSLNSPYYGYTF. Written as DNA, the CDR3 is TGTGCCAGCAGTTTAAACAGTCCCTACTATGGCTACACCTTC.

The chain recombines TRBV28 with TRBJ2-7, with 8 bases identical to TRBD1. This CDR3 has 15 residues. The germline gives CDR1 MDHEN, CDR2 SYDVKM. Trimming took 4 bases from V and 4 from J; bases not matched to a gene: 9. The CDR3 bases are TGTGCCAGCAGTTCCCCCGGACAGGGAGAATACGAGCAGTACTTC. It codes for CASSSPGQGEYEQYF.

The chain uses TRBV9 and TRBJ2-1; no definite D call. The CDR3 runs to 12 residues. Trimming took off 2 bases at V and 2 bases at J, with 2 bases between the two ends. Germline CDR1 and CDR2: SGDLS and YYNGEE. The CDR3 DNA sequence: TGTGCCAGCAGCGTGACCTACAATGAGCAGTTCTTC. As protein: CASSVTYNEQFF.

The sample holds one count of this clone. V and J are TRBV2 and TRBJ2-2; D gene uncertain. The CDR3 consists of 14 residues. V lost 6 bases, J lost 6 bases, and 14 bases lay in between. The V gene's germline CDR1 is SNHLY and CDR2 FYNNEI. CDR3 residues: CASRVTPGPGELFF. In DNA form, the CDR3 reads TGTGCCAGCAGGGTCACACCGGGCCCCGGGGAGCTGTTTTTT.

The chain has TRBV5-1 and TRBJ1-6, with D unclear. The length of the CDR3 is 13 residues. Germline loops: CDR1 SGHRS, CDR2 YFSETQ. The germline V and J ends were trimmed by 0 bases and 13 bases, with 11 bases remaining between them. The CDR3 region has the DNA TGCGCCAGCAGCTTGGTTCCGGGAAACCCCCTCCACTTT. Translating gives CASSLVPGNPLHF.

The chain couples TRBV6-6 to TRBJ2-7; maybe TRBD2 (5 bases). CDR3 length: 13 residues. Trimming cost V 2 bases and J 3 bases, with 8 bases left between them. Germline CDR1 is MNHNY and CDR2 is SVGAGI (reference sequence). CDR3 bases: TGTGCCAGCAGTTACGGCCGGGGCTACGAGCAGTACTTC. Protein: CASSYGRGYEQYF.

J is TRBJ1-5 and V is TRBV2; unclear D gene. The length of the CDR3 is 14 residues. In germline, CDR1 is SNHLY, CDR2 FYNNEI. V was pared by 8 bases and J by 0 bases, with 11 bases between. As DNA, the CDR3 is TGTGCCAGCGTTAGGGCACATAGCAATCAGCCCCAGCATTTT. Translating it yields CASVRAHSNQPQHF.

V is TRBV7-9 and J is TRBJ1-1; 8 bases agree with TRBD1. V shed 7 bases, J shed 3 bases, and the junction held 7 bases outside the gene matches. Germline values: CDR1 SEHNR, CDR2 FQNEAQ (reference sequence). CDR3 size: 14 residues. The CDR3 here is CASIPTGEDTEAFF. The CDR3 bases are TGTGCCAGCATACCGACAGGGGAAGACACTGAAGCTTTCTTT. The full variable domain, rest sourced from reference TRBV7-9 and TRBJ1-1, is DTGVSQNPRHKITKRGQNVTFRCDPISEHNRLYWYRQTLGQGPEFLTYFQNEAQLEKSRLLSDRFSAERPKGSFSTLEIQRTEQGDSAMYLCASIPTGEDTEAFFGQGTRLTVV.

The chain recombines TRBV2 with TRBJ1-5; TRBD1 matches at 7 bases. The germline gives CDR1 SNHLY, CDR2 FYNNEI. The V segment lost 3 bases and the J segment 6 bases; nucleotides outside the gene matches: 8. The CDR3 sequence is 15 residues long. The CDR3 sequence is CASSDEGGAGQPQHF. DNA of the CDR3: TGTGCCAGCAGTGACGAAGGGGGCGCGGGTCAGCCCCAGCATTTT.

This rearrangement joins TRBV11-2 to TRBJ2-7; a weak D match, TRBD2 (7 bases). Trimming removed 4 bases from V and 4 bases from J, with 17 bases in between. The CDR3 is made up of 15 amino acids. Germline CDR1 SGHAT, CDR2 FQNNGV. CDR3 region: CASSSPGQRGYEQYF. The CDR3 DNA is TGTGCCAGCAGCTCACCCGGACAGCGGGGTTACGAGCAGTACTTC.

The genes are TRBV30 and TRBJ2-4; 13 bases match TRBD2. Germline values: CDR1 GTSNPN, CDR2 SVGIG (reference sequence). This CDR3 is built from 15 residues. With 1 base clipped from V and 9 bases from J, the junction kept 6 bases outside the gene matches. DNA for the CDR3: TGTGCCTGGAGTGCTACTAGCGGGGGGGCGGGCATTCAGTACTTC. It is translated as CAWSATSGGAGIQYF. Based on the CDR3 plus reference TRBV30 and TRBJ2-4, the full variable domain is SQTIHQWPATLVQPVGSPLSLECTVEGTSNPNLYWYRQAAGRGLQLLFYSVGIGQISSEVPQNLSASRPQDRQFILSSKKLLLSDSGFYLCAWSATSGGAGIQYFGAGTRLSVL.

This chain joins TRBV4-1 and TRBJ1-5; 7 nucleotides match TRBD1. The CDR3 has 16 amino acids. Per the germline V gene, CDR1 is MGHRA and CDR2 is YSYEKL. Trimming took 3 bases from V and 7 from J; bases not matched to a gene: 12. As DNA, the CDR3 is TGCGCCAGCAGCCATGCCGACAGGGACCTTTTACAGCCCCAGCATTTT. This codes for CASSHADRDLLQPQHF.

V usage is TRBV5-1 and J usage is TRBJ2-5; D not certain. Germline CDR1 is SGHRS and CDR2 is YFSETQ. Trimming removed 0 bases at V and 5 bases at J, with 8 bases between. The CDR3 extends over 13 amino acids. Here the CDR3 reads CASSLVTGETQYF. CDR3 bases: TGCGCCAGCAGCTTGGTCACCGGGGAGACCCAGTACTTC.

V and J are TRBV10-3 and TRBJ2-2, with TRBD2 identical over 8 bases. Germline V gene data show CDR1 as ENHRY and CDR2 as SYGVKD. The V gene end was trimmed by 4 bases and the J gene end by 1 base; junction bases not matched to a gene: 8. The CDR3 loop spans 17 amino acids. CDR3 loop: CAISGPGLGVNTGELFF. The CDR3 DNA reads TGTGCCATCAGTGGTCCGGGACTAGGGGTGAACACCGGGGAGCTGTTTTTT.

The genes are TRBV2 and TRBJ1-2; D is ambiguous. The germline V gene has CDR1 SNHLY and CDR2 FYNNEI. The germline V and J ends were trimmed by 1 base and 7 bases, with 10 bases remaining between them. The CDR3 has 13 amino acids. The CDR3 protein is CASSEVLSGGYTF. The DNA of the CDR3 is TGTGCCAGCAGTGAAGTCCTCTCAGGTGGCTACACCTTC.

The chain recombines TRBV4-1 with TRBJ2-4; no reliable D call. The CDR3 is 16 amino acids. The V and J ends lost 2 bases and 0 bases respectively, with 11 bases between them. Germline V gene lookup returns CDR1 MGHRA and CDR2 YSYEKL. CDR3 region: CASSQPPWEAKNIQYF. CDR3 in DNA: TGCGCCAGCAGCCAACCCCCCTGGGAAGCCAAAAACATTCAGTACTTC.

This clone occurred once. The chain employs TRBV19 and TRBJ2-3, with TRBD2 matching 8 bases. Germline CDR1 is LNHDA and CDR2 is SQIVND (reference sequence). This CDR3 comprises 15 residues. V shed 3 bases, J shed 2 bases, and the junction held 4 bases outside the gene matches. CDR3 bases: TGTGCCAGTAGTATTTCGGGAGGGGACACAGATACGCAGTATTTT. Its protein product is CASSISGGDTDTQYF.

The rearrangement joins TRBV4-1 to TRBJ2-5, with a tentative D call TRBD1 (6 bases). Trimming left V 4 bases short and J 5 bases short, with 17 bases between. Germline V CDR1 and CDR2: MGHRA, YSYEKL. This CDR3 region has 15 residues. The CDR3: CASSRDTGRGETQYF. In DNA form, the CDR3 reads TGCGCCAGCAGCCGGGACACGGGCCGAGGCGAGACCCAGTACTTC.

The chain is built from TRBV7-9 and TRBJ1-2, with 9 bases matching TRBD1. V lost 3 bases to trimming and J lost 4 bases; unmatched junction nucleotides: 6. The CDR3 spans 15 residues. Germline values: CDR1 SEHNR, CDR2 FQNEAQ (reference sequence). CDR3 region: CASSLGDREAYGYTF. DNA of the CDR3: TGTGCCAGCAGCTTGGGGGACAGGGAAGCCTATGGCTACACCTTC.

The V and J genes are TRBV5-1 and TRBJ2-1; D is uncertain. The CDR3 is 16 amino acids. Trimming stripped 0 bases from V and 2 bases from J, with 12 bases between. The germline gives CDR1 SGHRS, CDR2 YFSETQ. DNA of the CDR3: TGCGCCAGCAGCTTGGCCCCCGGCCCCCCCTACAATGAGCAGTTCTTC. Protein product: CASSLAPGPPYNEQFF.

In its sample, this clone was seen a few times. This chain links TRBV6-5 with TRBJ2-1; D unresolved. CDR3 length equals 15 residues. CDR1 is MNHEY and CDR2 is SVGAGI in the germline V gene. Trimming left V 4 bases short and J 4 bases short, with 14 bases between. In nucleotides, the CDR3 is TGTGCCAGCAGTTTCGACCGAAGAGGTTACAATGAGCAGTTCTTC. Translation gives CASSFDRRGYNEQFF.

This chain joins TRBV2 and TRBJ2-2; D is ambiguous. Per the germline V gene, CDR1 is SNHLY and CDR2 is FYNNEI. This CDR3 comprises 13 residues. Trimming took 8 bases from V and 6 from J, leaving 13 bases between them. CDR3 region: CASETLLPGELFF. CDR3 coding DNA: TGTGCCAGCGAGACGCTACTCCCCGGGGAGCTGTTTTTT.

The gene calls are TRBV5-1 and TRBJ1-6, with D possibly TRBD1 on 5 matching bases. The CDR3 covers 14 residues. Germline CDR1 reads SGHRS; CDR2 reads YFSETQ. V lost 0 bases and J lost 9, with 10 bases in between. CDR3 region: CASSLDSGPSPLHF. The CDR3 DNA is TGCGCCAGCAGCTTGGACTCAGGGCCTTCACCCCTCCACTTT.